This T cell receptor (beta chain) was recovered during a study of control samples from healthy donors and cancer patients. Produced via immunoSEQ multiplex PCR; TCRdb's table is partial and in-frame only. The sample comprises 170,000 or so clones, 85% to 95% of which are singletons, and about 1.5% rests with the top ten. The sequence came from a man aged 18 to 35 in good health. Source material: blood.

The CDR3 reads CASSPRTGLDEQYF. CDR3 DNA: TGCGCCAGCAGCCCCAGGACAGGGCTCGACGAGCAGTACTTC. The chain is built from TRBV5-1 and TRBJ2-7, with 8 nucleotides matching TRBD1. Per the germline V gene, CDR1 is SGHRS and CDR2 is YFSETQ. There are 14 residues in the CDR3. The V and J ends lost 4 bases and 5 bases, in that order; junction bases with no gene match: 8.